Following are 8 T cell receptor beta chains from one sample sequenced in a study of shared clonotypes between healthy human individuals. Some clones are missing from TCRdb's copy, which holds only in-frame ones; the method was immunoSEQ multiplex PCR. The table shows about 2.4 million clones, with 90% to 95% occurring only once. Sequencing was done on a sample of naive CD4+ T cells from PBMCs. Stated subset: CD45RA+ positively selected. The receptors stem from a man between 18 and 29 years old in good health. Some clones in this sample may be carry-over from other donors' samples.

This clone was recorded once. The rearrangement uses TRBV5-1 and TRBJ1-4; D is perhaps TRBD1 (6 bases). Germline V gene data show CDR1 as SGHRS and CDR2 as YFSETQ. V lost 4 bases, J lost 0 bases, and 13 bases lay in between. The CDR3 totals 16 residues. The CDR3 DNA is TGCGCCAGCAGCGCAGTTCCAGGGGCAACTAATGAAAAACTGTTTTTT. It yields the protein CASSAVPGATNEKLFF.

The chain recombines TRBV4-3 with TRBJ1-4; TRBD1 is a possible D gene (5 bases). There are 15 residues in the CDR3. The V end lost 4 bases, the J end lost 5 bases, and 14 bases lay between the germline ends. Germline values: CDR1 LGHNA, CDR2 YSLEER. The CDR3 protein is CASSPSPTGNEKLFF. The CDR3 coding sequence is TGCGCCAGCAGCCCGTCGCCAACAGGAAATGAAAAACTGTTTTTT.

Details on this clone: Within the sample, other DNA sequences also encode this same CDR3. V usage is TRBV28 and J usage is TRBJ1-2; 11 positions agree with TRBD1. Germline-derived CDR1 and CDR2 are MDHEN and SYDVKM. V trimming: 4 bases; J trimming: 3 bases; junction bases outside the gene matches: 1. This CDR3 contains 14 residues. The CDR3 bases are TGTGCCAGCAGTTGGACAGGGGGCGACTATGGCTACACCTTC. Its protein product is CASSWTGGDYGYTF.

The V and J genes are TRBV19 and TRBJ2-1; no clear D gene. Germline values: CDR1 LNHDA, CDR2 SQIVND (reference sequence). Deletions cut 8 bases from V and 0 bases from J, with 11 bases between. The CDR3 spans 14 residues. The CDR3 nucleotides read TGTGCCAGTCGTGTGGTAAGCTCCTACAATGAGCAGTTCTTC. It translates to CASRVVSSYNEQFF.

This chain uses TRBV7-2 with TRBJ1-1; 7 bases match TRBD1. This CDR3 spans 13 amino acids. Germline V gene data show CDR1 as SGHTA and CDR2 as FQGNSA. J gave up 5 bases and V 5 bases, and 5 bases lay outside the gene matches. DNA of the CDR3: TGTGCCAGCAGCGCTAGCAGGGGGACTGAAGCTTTCTTT. This translates into CASSASRGTEAFF.

The chain uses TRBV6-6 and TRBJ2-5; the D gene is possibly TRBD2 (6 bases). This CDR3 region has 14 residues. The ends were cut back, 10 bases at V and 5 bases at J, with 20 bases in the middle. The germline V gene has CDR1 MNHNY and CDR2 SVGAGI (reference sequence). The CDR3 loop reads CATSPQGGEETQYF. The CDR3 DNA reads TGTGCCACCTCCCCTCAGGGAGGAGAGGAGACCCAGTACTTC.

CDR3 sequence (DNA): TGTGCCTGTCCTGTATCTAGCTACACCTTC. This codes for CACPVSSYTF. This chain links TRBV30 with TRBJ1-2, with unresolved D. The germline V and J ends were trimmed by 6 bases and 9 bases, with 11 bases remaining between them. Germline V gene data show CDR1 as GTSNPN and CDR2 as SVGIG (reference sequence). The CDR3 sequence is 10 residues long.

Note on this clone: The germline gene is not matched at one end of the junction; a read error may be the cause. The chain links TRBV6-5 to TRBJ2-7; D may be TRBD1 (7 bases). The germline V gene encodes CDR1 MNHEY and CDR2 SVGAGI. The CDR3 covers 15 residues. CDR3 in amino acids: CASSPTGRGSGRDDF. CDR3 DNA: TGTGCCAGCAGTCCCACTGGCAGGGGGTCGGGGCGGGACGACTTC.